This T cell receptor (beta chain) was sequenced for a study of T cells in Graves' hyperthyroidism and ophthalmopathy. Germline V gene data show CDR1 as SGHTA and CDR2 as FQGNSA. V dropped 5 bases and J dropped 1; count of bases not matched to a gene: 3. The CDR3 totals 15 residues. This clonotype has at least ten counts. The source material, RNA transcripts, was used to amplify TCR beta CDR3 regions. The primer set for the first-round RT-PCR of the TCR CDR3 was HTBI. TCRdb redid the calling of the multiplex PCR reads with MiXCR, one entry per CDR3 protein. The repertoire holds about 360,000 distinct CDR3 sequences, over 10% seen once, with about 9.1% in the top ten. The definition of stable Graves' hyperthyroidism was no ophthalmopathy progression within 18 months. Fresh peripheral blood, less than 11 ml of it, supplied the PBMCs.

The sequenced material came from blood. The receptor was isolated from a woman younger than 35 with Graves' hyperthyroidism. The chain has TRBV7-2 and TRBJ2-7; 12 bases are shared with TRBD2. CDR3 sequence: CASSPSGRASYEQYF. The CDR3 nucleotides read TGTGCCAGCAGCCCTAGCGGGAGGGCGTCCTACGAGCAGTACTTC. Based on the CDR3 plus reference TRBV7-2 and TRBJ2-7, the full variable domain is GAGVSQSPSNKVTEKGKDVELRCDPISGHTALYWYRQSLGQGLEFLIYFQGNSAPDKSGLPSDRFSAERTGGSVSTLTIQRTQQEDSAVYLCASSPSGRASYEQYFGPGTRLTVT.